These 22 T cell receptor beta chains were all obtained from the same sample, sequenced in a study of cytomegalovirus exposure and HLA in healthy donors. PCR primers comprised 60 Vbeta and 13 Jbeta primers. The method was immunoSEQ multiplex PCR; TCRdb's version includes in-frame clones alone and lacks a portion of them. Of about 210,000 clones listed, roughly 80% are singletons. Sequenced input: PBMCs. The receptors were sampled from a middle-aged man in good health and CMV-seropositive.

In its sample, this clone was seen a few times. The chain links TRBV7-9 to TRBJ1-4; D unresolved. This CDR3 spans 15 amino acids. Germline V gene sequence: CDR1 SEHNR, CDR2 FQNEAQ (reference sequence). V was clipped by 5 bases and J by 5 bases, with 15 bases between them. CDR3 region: CASSPSPRLNEKLFF. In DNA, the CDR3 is TGTGCCAGCAGCCCAAGCCCCAGGTTAAATGAAAAACTGTTTTTT.

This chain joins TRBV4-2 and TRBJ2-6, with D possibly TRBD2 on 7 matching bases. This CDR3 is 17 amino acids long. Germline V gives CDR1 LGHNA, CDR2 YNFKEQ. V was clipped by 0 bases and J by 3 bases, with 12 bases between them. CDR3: CASSQDVGGRGANVLTF. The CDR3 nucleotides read TGTGCCAGCAGCCAAGACGTCGGGGGGCGTGGGGCCAACGTCCTGACTTTC.

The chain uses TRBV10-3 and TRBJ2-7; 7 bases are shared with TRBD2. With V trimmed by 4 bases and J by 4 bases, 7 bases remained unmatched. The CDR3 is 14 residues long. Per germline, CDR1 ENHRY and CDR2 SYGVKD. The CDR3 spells CAISAVTSTYEQYF. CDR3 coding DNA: TGTGCCATCAGTGCTGTGACTAGCACGTACGAGCAGTACTTC.

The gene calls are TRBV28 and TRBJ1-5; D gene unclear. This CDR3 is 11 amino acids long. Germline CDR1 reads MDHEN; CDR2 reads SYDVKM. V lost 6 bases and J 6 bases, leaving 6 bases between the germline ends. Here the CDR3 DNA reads TGTGCCAGCAGCACTGGTCAGCCCCAGCATTTT. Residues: CASSTGQPQHF.

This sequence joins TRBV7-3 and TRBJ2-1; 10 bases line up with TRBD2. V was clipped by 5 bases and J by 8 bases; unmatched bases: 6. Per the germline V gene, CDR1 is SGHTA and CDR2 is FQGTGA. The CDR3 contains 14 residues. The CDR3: CASSTGTSADEQFF. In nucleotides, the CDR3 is TGTGCCAGCAGCACCGGGACTAGCGCGGATGAGCAGTTCTTC.

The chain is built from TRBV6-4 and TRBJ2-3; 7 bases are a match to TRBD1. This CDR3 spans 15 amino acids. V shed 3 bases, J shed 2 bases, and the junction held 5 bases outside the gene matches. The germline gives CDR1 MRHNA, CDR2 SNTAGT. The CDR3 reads CASSEQGSYTDTQYF. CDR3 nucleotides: TGTGCCAGCAGTGAACAGGGGTCTTACACAGATACGCAGTATTTT.

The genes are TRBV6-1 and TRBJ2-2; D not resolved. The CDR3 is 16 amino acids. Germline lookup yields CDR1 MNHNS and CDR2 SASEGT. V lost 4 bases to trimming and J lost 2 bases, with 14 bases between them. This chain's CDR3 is CASSVQTSKNTGELFF. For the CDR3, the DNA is TGTGCCAGCAGTGTACAGACAAGTAAAAACACCGGGGAGCTGTTTTTT.

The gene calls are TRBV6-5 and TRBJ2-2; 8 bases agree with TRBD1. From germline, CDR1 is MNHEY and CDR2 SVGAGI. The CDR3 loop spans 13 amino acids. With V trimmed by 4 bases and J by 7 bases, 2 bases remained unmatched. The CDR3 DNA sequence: TGTGCCAGCAGTTTCGGACAGGGCGGGGAGCTGTTTTTT. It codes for CASSFGQGGELFF.

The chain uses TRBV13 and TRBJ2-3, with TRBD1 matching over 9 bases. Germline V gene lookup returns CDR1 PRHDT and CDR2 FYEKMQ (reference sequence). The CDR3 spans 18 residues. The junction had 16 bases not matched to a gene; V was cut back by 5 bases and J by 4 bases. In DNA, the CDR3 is TGTGCCAGCAGCCATGGACCGTCGGGACAGGGAGGGGCAGATACGCAGTATTTT. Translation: CASSHGPSGQGGADTQYF.

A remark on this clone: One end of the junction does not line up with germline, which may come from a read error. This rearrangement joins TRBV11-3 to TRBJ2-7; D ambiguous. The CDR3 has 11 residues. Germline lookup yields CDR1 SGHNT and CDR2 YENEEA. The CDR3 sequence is CASSFPYEPYF. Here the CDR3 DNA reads TGTGCCAGCAGCTTCCCCTACGAGCCGTACTTC.

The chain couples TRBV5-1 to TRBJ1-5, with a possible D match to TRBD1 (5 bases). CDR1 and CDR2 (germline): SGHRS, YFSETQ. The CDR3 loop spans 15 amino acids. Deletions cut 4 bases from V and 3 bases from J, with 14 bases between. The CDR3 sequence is CASSEAGNINQPQHF. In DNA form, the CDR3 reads TGCGCCAGCAGCGAGGCAGGGAATATCAATCAGCCCCAGCATTTT. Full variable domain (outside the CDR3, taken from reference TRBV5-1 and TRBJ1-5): KAGVTQTPRYLIKTRGQQVTLSCSPISGHRSVSWYQQTPGQGLQFLFEYFSETQRNKGNFPGRFSGRQFSNSRSEMNVSTLELGDSALYLCASSEAGNINQPQHFGDGTRLSIL.

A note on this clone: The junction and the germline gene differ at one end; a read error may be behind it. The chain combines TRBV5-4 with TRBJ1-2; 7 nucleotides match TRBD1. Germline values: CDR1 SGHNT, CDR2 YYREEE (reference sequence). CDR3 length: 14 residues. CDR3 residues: CASSLEKGAYGNTF. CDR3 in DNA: TGTGCCAGCAGCTTAGAAAAGGGGGCCTATGGCAACACCTTC. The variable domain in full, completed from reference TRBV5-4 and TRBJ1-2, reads ETGVTQSPTHLIKTRGQQVTLRCSSQSGHNTVSWYQQALGQGPQFIFQYYREEENGRGNFPPRFSGLQFPNYSSELNVNALELDDSALYLCASSLEKGAYGNTFGSGTRLTVV.

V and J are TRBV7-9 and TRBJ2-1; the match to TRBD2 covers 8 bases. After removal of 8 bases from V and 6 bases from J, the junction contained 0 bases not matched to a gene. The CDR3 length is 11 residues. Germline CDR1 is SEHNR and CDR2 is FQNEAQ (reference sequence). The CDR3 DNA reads TGTGCCAGCCGGGGGGGCAATGAGCAGTTCTTC. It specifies CASRGGNEQFF.

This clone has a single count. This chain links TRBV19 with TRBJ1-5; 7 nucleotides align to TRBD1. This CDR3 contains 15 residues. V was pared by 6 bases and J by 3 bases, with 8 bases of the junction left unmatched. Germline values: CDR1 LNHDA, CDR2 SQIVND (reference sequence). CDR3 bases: TGTGCCAGTAGGACGACAGGGAAAAACAATCAGCCCCAGCATTTT. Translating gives CASRTTGKNNQPQHF.

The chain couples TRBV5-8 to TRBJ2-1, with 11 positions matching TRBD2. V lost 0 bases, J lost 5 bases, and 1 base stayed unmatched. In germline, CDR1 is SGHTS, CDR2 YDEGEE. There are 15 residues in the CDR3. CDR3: CASSLASGRNNEQFF. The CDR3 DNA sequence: TGTGCCAGCAGCTTGGCTAGCGGGAGGAACAATGAGCAGTTCTTC.

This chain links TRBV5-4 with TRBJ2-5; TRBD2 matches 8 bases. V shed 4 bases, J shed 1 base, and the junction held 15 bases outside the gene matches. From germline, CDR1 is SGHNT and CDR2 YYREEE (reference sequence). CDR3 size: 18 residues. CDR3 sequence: CASSPRSGLAASQETQYF. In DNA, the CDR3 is TGTGCCAGCAGCCCCCGGTCTGGACTAGCAGCATCCCAAGAGACCCAGTACTTC.

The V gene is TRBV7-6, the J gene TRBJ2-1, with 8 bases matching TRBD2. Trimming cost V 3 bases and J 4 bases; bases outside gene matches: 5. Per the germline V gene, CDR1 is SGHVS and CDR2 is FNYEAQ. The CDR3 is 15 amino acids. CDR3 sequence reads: CASSFRTSGYNEQFF. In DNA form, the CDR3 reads TGTGCCAGCAGCTTCAGAACTAGCGGATACAATGAGCAGTTCTTC.

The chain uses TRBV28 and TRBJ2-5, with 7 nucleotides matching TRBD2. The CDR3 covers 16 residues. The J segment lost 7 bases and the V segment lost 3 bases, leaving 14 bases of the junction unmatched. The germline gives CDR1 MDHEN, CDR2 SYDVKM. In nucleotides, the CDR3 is TGTGCCAGCAGTTTTGATCTAGCGGCCCAGAGGGGGACCCAGTACTTC. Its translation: CASSFDLAAQRGTQYF.

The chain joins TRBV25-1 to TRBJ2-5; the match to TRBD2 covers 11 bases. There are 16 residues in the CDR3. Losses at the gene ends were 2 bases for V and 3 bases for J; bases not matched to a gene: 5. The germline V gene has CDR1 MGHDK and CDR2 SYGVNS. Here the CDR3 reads CASSEGGTSGKETQYF. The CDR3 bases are TGTGCCAGCAGTGAAGGAGGGACTAGCGGAAAAGAGACCCAGTACTTC.

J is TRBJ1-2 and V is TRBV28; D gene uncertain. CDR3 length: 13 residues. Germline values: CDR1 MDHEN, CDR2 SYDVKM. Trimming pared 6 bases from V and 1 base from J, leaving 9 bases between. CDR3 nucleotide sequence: TGTGCCAGCAGCCTCCTTAGTAACTATGGCTACACCTTC. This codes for CASSLLSNYGYTF.

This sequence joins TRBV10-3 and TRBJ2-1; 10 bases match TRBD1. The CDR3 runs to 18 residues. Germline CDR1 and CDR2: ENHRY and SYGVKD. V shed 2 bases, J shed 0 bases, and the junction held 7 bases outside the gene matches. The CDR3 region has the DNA TGTGCCATCAGTGAGGGGACAGGGGTCCGAAGCTCCTACAATGAGCAGTTCTTC. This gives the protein CAISEGTGVRSSYNEQFF.

In DNA form, the CDR3 reads TGTGCCAGCAGGGGGACAGGGGGCGAGACCCAGTACTTC. Its protein is CASRGTGGETQYF. This chain connects TRBV6-6 to TRBJ2-5; 12 bases map to TRBD1. J lost 5 bases, V lost 6 bases, and 1 base had no gene match. The CDR3 is 13 residues long. Germline values: CDR1 MNHNY, CDR2 SVGAGI (reference sequence).